One sample yielded the 21 T cell receptor beta chains listed below, sequenced in a study of blood T cell repertoires in COVID-19 (dated by TCRdb to 2019 to 2021). The library came from the immunoSEQ multiplex PCR assay. TCRdb mirrors the immuneACCESS table, restricted to in-frame sequences. Some clones are absent from its copies; in checked studies, under half trace to an unresolved V gene, and the reason for the others is unknown. Present in this sample are 93,000 or so clones, 84% of which were seen just once. The ten largest clones represent 12% of the sample. The sequenced material came from peripheral blood. Receptors originate from a human donor in a cohort sampled during active COVID-19.

The chain carries TRBV7-6 and TRBJ1-1, with a weak D call TRBD1 (6 bases). Germline loops: CDR1 SGHVS, CDR2 FNYEAQ. Trimming took 3 bases from V and 0 from J, leaving 14 bases between them. The CDR3 is 16 residues long. CDR3 protein: CASSLGWTDMNTEAFF. In DNA form, the CDR3 reads TGTGCCAGCAGCTTGGGTTGGACAGACATGAACACTGAAGCTTTCTTT.

The V and J genes are TRBV27 and TRBJ2-2, with 9 nucleotides matching TRBD2. The CDR3 is made up of 15 amino acids. With V trimmed by 5 bases and J by 6 bases, 7 bases remained unmatched. Per the germline V gene, CDR1 is MNHEY and CDR2 is SMNVEV (reference sequence). CDR3 in amino acids: CASSPLAGISGELFF. The CDR3 DNA follows: TGTGCCAGCAGTCCCCTAGCGGGGATCTCCGGGGAGCTGTTTTTT.

The chain carries TRBV6-5 and TRBJ2-3; 7 bases line up with TRBD2. The CDR3 totals 15 residues. Germline V lookup: CDR1 MNHEY, CDR2 SVGAGI. V lost 2 bases, J lost 3 bases, and 5 bases stayed unmatched. The CDR3 spells CASSYVGGSTDTQYF. The CDR3 DNA follows: TGTGCCAGCAGTTACGTCGGGGGGTCGACAGATACGCAGTATTTT.

The V and J genes are TRBV5-4 and TRBJ2-7, with 8 bases aligning to TRBD1. The CDR3 sequence is 15 residues long. J was trimmed by 1 base and V by 1 base; bases with no gene match: 4. Germline-derived CDR1 and CDR2 are SGHNT and YYREEE (reference sequence). The CDR3 spells CASSLSRQGSYEQYF. CDR3 nucleotide sequence: TGTGCCAGCAGCTTGTCCCGACAGGGGTCCTACGAGCAGTACTTC.

The chain has TRBV21-1 and TRBJ2-7; the D call of TRBD2 is as the table states it, not checked on the DNA. TRBV21-1 is an annotated pseudogene. The CDR3 consists of 14 residues. In nucleotides, the CDR3 is TGTGCCAGCTTCAGAGGGGGGGTTTACTACGAGCAGTACTTC. Protein product: CASFRGGVYYEQYF.

The genes are TRBV5-1 and TRBJ2-2, with D possibly being TRBD2 (6 bases). The V end was cut by 7 bases, the J end by 0 bases, with 13 bases between. The CDR3 totals 15 residues. CDR1 and CDR2 (germline): SGHRS, YFSETQ. CDR3 residues: CASSTGVTNTGELFF. The CDR3 DNA reads TGCGCCAGCTCGACGGGGGTTACGAACACCGGGGAGCTGTTTTTT.

The count of this clone is one. J is TRBJ2-6 and V is TRBV6-5, with TRBD1 as a possible D gene (6 bases). The CDR3 sequence is 16 residues long. In germline, CDR1 is MNHEY, CDR2 SVGAGI. Deletions cut 2 bases from V and 0 bases from J, with 8 bases between. The CDR3 DNA sequence: TGTGCCAGCAGTTACCGGACAGTCTCTGGGGCCAACGTCCTGACTTTC. Translated, it gives CASSYRTVSGANVLTF.

This clone came up once. The rearrangement uses TRBV27 and TRBJ1-1; weak D call: TRBD1 (5 bases). The CDR3 covers 13 residues. V lost 5 bases and J lost 5, with 12 bases in between. Germline V lookup: CDR1 MNHEY, CDR2 SMNVEV (reference sequence). The CDR3 nucleotides read TGTGCCAGCAGTGGGGCAGGACGGACTGAAGCTTTCTTT. Protein product: CASSGAGRTEAFF.

The V call is TRBV25-1, the J call TRBJ1-2; 8 nucleotides agree with TRBD1. CDR1 and CDR2 from the germline V gene are MGHDK and SYGVNS. CDR3 length equals 13 residues. With V trimmed by 5 bases and J by 8 bases, 7 bases remained unmatched. For the CDR3, the DNA is TGTGCCAGCAGTCTAACAGGGGGTTTAGGCTACACCTTC. This gives the protein CASSLTGGLGYTF.

This chain links TRBV6-2 or TRBV6-3 with TRBJ1-5; the D is unclear. V lost 2 bases and J 1 base, leaving 12 bases between the germline ends. Germline CDR1 MNHEY, CDR2 SVGEGT. The CDR3 runs to 16 residues. The CDR3 DNA sequence: TGTGCCAGCAGTTACGGCGGGGTTGTGAGCAATCAGCCCCAGCATTTT. Its protein product is CASSYGGVVSNQPQHF.

This chain links TRBV6-2 or TRBV6-3 with TRBJ2-3, with D perhaps TRBD2 (5 bases). Germline V gene data show CDR1 as MNHEY and CDR2 as SVGEGT. Deletions cut 4 bases from V and 8 bases from J, with 19 bases between. There are 15 residues in the CDR3. CDR3 coding DNA: TGTGCCAGCAGTTTCGGCGAGCGGCGGGCGGTTACGCAGTATTTT. This translates into CASSFGERRAVTQYF.

The rearrangement links TRBV12-3 or TRBV12-4 to TRBJ2-2; D is undetermined. V shed 6 bases and J shed 2 bases, with 4 bases lying between them. The CDR3 has 12 amino acids. The CDR3 region is CASRLNTGELFF. CDR3 DNA sequence: TGTGCCAGCAGACTAAACACCGGGGAGCTGTTTTTT.

This sequence joins TRBV2 and TRBJ2-3; 9 nucleotides agree with TRBD1. The V segment lost 6 bases and the J segment 6 bases; nucleotides outside the gene matches: 7. The CDR3 loop spans 14 amino acids. Per germline, CDR1 SNHLY and CDR2 FYNNEI. CDR3 sequence reads: CASSQQGATDTQYF. The CDR3 DNA sequence: TGTGCCAGCAGCCAACAGGGGGCGACGGATACGCAGTATTTT. The full variable domain, its missing parts supplied by reference TRBV2 and TRBJ2-3, is EPEVTQTPSHQVTQMGQEVILRCVPISNHLYFYWYRQILGQKVEFLVSFYNNEISEKSEIFDDQFSVERPDGSNFTLKIRSTKLEDSAMYFCASSQQGATDTQYFGPGTRLTVL.

The chain uses TRBV7-2 and TRBJ1-1, with TRBD1 as a possible D gene (5 bases). Trimming took off 7 bases at V and 1 base at J, with 13 bases between the two ends. Germline-derived CDR1 and CDR2 are SGHTA and FQGNSA. CDR3 length equals 14 residues. Written as DNA, the CDR3 is TGTGCCAGCATACGTTCCGGACAGAACACTGAAGCTTTCTTT. Translation: CASIRSGQNTEAFF.

Concerning this clone: Other DNA sequences in this specimen translate into the identical CDR3. The chain recombines TRBV7-2 with TRBJ2-3; TRBD1 matches 8 bases. CDR3 length: 14 amino acids. CDR1 and CDR2 from the germline V gene are SGHTA and FQGNSA. Trimming took 3 bases from V and 2 from J; bases not matched to a gene: 1. The CDR3 protein is CASSLDRVTDTQYF. The CDR3 bases are TGTGCCAGCAGCTTGGACAGGGTCACAGATACGCAGTATTTT.

This clone was found once. The chain links TRBV6-1 to TRBJ1-1; TRBD1 agrees at 10 bases. V dropped 3 bases and J dropped 6; count of bases not matched to a gene: 7. The germline V gene has CDR1 MNHNS and CDR2 SASEGT. The CDR3 spans 15 residues. The CDR3 DNA reads as TGTGCCAGCAGTGACGGGACAGGGGTTTTCCCTGAAGCTTTCTTT. It translates to CASSDGTGVFPEAFF.

Concerning this clone itself: Other nucleotide sequences from this sample produce the same CDR3. The gene calls are TRBV7-8 and TRBJ1-3, with 8 bases matching TRBD1. Germline CDR1 reads SGHVS; CDR2 reads FQNEAQ. The CDR3 totals 14 residues. Trimming took 5 bases from V and 3 from J; bases not matched to a gene: 3. In DNA form, the CDR3 reads TGTGCCAGCAGCCTTGGGACAGGTGGAAACACCATATATTTT. Translating gives CASSLGTGGNTIYF.

The chain links TRBV21-1 to TRBJ2-5; the D segment call TRBD2 is taken from the table without a DNA check. TRBV21-1 is reported as a pseudogene. The CDR3 length is 16 residues. For the CDR3, the DNA is TGTGCCAGCAGCCGACTAGCGGGGGACCGCCAAGAGACCCAGTACTTC. Amino acid sequence: CASSRLAGDRQETQYF.

The gene calls are TRBV15 and TRBJ1-2; weak D call: TRBD1 (5 bases). The CDR3 sequence is 14 residues long. Germline CDR1 is LNHNV and CDR2 is YYDKDF (reference sequence). V lost 4 bases and J lost 6, with 15 bases in between. The CDR3 sequence is CATSNAGQGHGYTF. The CDR3 DNA reads TGTGCCACCAGCAATGCAGGGCAGGGCCATGGCTACACCTTC.

In this sample, this clone turned up once. The CDR3 DNA follows: TGCGCCAGCAGCCAAGGAGAGCAGGGGTACTATGGCTACACCTTC. It yields the protein CASSQGEQGYYGYTF. The chain carries TRBV4-1 and TRBJ1-2, with D possibly matching TRBD1 (6 bases). V lost 1 base and J 3 bases, leaving 12 bases between the germline ends. The CDR3 extends over 15 amino acids. Germline CDR1 MGHRA, CDR2 YSYEKL.

V is TRBV9 and J is TRBJ2-1, with unresolved D. With 0 bases removed from V and 4 bases from J, the gap between germline ends came to 11 bases. CDR1 and CDR2 (germline): SGDLS, YYNGEE. The CDR3 runs 15 residues. In DNA form, the CDR3 reads TGTGCCAGCAGCGTAGGGTCGGAGCCATACAATGAGCAGTTCTTC. Translated: CASSVGSEPYNEQFF. Full variable domain (missing parts from reference TRBV9 and TRBJ2-1): DSGVTQTPKHLITATGQRVTLRCSPRSGDLSVYWYQQSLDQGLQFLIQYYNGEERAKGNILERFSAQQFPDLHSELNLSSLELGDSALYFCASSVGSEPYNEQFFGPGTRLTVL.